These 17 T cell receptor beta chains share one sample of origin, sequenced in a study of CD8+CD57+ T cells in acquired aplastic anemia. Using genomic DNA as the template, TCR beta VDJ and CDR3 profiling was carried out. A single record per CDR3 protein comes from TCRdb applying MiXCR to the reads. The table has about 41,000 distinct CDR3 sequences, roughly 69% seen once. By flow cytometry, patients selected for sequencing had shown an expansion of CD8+CD57+ cells. Sequencing was done on a sample of sorted CD4+, CD8+, or CD8+CD57+ T cells (not recorded which) from PBMCs. The receptors here all came from a human donor with aplastic anemia.

V and J are TRBV29-1 and TRBJ2-2, with TRBD1 matching over 8 bases. Germline lookup yields CDR1 SQVTM and CDR2 ANQGSEA. The length of the CDR3 is 13 residues. V was clipped by 7 bases and J by 6 bases; unmatched bases: 7. The DNA for the CDR3 is TGCAGCGCTGCGCAGGGGGCGGCCGGGGAGCTGTTTTTT. This sequence encodes CSAAQGAAGELFF.

The rearrangement joins TRBV11-2 to TRBJ2-3; the match to TRBD2 covers 11 bases. The germline gives CDR1 SGHAT, CDR2 FQNNGV. V dropped 4 bases and J dropped 0; count of bases not matched to a gene: 9. CDR3 size: 18 residues. In nucleotides, the CDR3 is TGTGCCAGCAGCTCGATTCGGTGGACTAGCGGGAGCACAGATACGCAGTATTTT. This sequence encodes CASSSIRWTSGSTDTQYF.

A word on this clonotype: A junction boundary mismatches the germline segment, possibly from a read error. The chain links TRBV7-6 to TRBJ2-5; D may be TRBD1 or TRBD2 (5 bases each). Per the germline V gene, CDR1 is SGHVS and CDR2 is FNYEAQ. The CDR3 runs 10 residues. CDR3 region: CASSLGGGGF. The CDR3 nucleotides read TGTGCCAGCAGCTTAGGGGGTGGGGGCTTC.

In this sample, this clonotype turned up a few times. This chain joins TRBV20-1 and TRBJ1-6; D gene ambiguous. The V end was cut by 0 bases, the J end by 7 bases, with 16 bases between. The CDR3 extends over 16 amino acids. Germline V CDR1 and CDR2: DFQATT, SNEGSKA (reference sequence). The CDR3 is CSARDIGESVNSPLHF. For the CDR3, the DNA is TGCAGTGCTAGAGATATTGGGGAGTCGGTGAATTCACCCCTCCACTTT.

The chain has TRBV4-3 and TRBJ1-1, with 12 bases matching TRBD1. CDR1 is LGHNA and CDR2 is YSLEER in the germline V gene. This CDR3 has 18 amino acids. With V trimmed by 0 bases and J by 1 base, 6 bases remained unmatched. CDR3 bases: TGCGCCAGCAGCCAAGATCCGGGACAGGGGGCGTGGAACACTGAAGCTTTCTTT. Protein sequence: CASSQDPGQGAWNTEAFF.

The chain couples TRBV9 to TRBJ2-2, with TRBD2 identical over 11 bases. CDR3 size: 19 residues. Germline V gene lookup returns CDR1 SGDLS and CDR2 YYNGEE. J gave up 0 bases and V 0 bases, and 7 bases lay outside the gene matches. The CDR3 coding sequence is TGTGCCAGCAGCGTAGATTTTCAGGGACTAGCGGCGAACACCGGGGAGCTGTTTTTT. Protein product: CASSVDFQGLAANTGELFF. Full variable domain (remainder filled in from reference TRBV9 and TRBJ2-2): DSGVTQTPKHLITATGQRVTLRCSPRSGDLSVYWYQQSLDQGLQFLIQYYNGEERAKGNILERFSAQQFPDLHSELNLSSLELGDSALYFCASSVDFQGLAANTGELFFGEGSRLTVL.

This clonotype was detected once. The J gene is TRBJ1-2, the V gene TRBV10-3; D not resolved. The V gene's germline CDR1 is ENHRY and CDR2 SYGVKD. This CDR3 is 12 amino acids long. The ends were cut back, 8 bases at V and 5 bases at J, with 12 bases in the middle. The CDR3 nucleotides read TGTGCCATCGGACGGGAGGGTTATGGCTACACCTTC. Amino acid sequence: CAIGREGYGYTF.

V is TRBV15 and J is TRBJ1-6; no reliable D call. Germline CDR1 is LNHNV and CDR2 is YYDKDF (reference sequence). This CDR3 region has 12 residues. V was trimmed by 5 bases and J by 14 bases, leaving 13 bases between them. CDR3 in amino acids: CATSPNGGALHF. The CDR3 DNA is TGTGCCACCAGCCCGAATGGCGGGGCCCTCCACTTT.

The gene calls are TRBV20-1 and TRBJ2-1, with D unresolved. Germline-derived CDR1 and CDR2 are DFQATT and SNEGSKA (reference sequence). V lost 3 bases and J 8 bases, leaving 5 bases between the germline ends. The CDR3 is 10 amino acids. The CDR3 DNA reads TGCAGTGCTAGCCCTCATGAGCAGTTCTTC. This encodes CSASPHEQFF.

This clonotype was detected only a few times. The chain combines TRBV29-1 with TRBJ2-7, with 10 bases fitting TRBD1. There are 11 residues in the CDR3. V trimming: 7 bases; J trimming: 7 bases; junction bases outside the gene matches: 4. The V gene's germline CDR1 is SQVTM and CDR2 ANQGSEA. Here the CDR3 reads CSGGQGREQYF. The CDR3 nucleotides are TGCAGCGGGGGACAGGGGCGGGAGCAGTACTTC.

This clonotype was counted many times. The chain combines TRBV10-3 with TRBJ1-2; D perhaps matches TRBD1 (5 bases). The germline V gene has CDR1 ENHRY and CDR2 SYGVKD. This CDR3 is built from 16 residues. V lost 5 bases to trimming and J lost 4 bases, with 20 bases between them. The CDR3 region is CAISLARSEGPYGYTF. Written as DNA, the CDR3 is TGTGCCATCAGTCTAGCCCGGTCCGAGGGGCCCTATGGCTACACCTTC.

This clonotype was counted between two and nine times. The chain joins TRBV4-3 to TRBJ2-1, with TRBD2 as a possible D gene (6 bases). V was cut by 0 bases and J by 2 bases, with 11 bases left in between. This CDR3 spans 16 amino acids. Looked up from germline, CDR1 is LGHNA and CDR2 is YSLEER. The CDR3, as DNA: TGCGCCAGCAGCCAAGAATGGAGGGATGCCTACAATGAGCAGTTCTTC. Encoded protein: CASSQEWRDAYNEQFF.

This chain joins TRBV7-9 and TRBJ2-5; TRBD2 is a possible D gene (6 bases). Germline V gene data show CDR1 as SEHNR and CDR2 as FQNEAQ (reference sequence). The V gene lost 5 bases and the J gene lost 4 bases, with 17 bases spanning the gap. This CDR3 has 15 amino acids. In DNA, the CDR3 is TGTGCCAGCAGCCCTTTCCCGTCAGCGGGAGAGACCCAGTACTTC. It yields the protein CASSPFPSAGETQYF.

This clonotype has a count of ten or more. This chain joins TRBV30 and TRBJ1-6; D not resolved. Germline V gene lookup returns CDR1 GTSNPN and CDR2 SVGIG (reference sequence). V gave up 4 bases and J gave up 0 bases, with 4 bases separating them. CDR3 length: 13 amino acids. CDR3: CAWTSSYNSPLHF. The CDR3 nucleotides read TGTGCCTGGACCTCCTCCTATAATTCACCCCTCCACTTT.

The gene calls are TRBV10-3 and TRBJ1-3; tentative D call: TRBD1 (6 bases). There are 13 residues in the CDR3. Trimming removed 10 bases at V and 0 bases at J, with 10 bases between. Germline CDR1 reads ENHRY; CDR2 reads SYGVKD. The CDR3 sequence: CATADSSGNTIYF. CDR3 bases: TGTGCCACTGCGGACAGCTCTGGAAACACCATATATTTT.

V gene TRBV25-1 combines with J gene TRBJ2-7; maybe TRBD2 (6 bases). CDR3 length equals 11 residues. The germline gives CDR1 MGHDK, CDR2 SYGVNS. V was shortened by 5 bases and J by 4 bases, with 6 bases between the two germline ends. CDR3 residues: CASSSGYEQYF. The DNA for the CDR3 is TGTGCCAGCAGTAGCGGGTACGAGCAGTACTTC.

This clonotype has only a few counts. This chain uses TRBV6-4 with TRBJ2-5; 12 bases match TRBD1. Germline V CDR1 and CDR2: MRHNA, SNTAGT. The CDR3 covers 16 residues. V lost 0 bases to trimming and J lost 5 bases; unmatched junction nucleotides: 4. As DNA, the CDR3 is TGTGCCAGCAGTGACTCCGGGACAGGGGGCGGGGAGACCCAGTACTTC. Its protein is CASSDSGTGGGETQYF.